Sequencing of this TCR beta chain was carried out in a study of cytomegalovirus exposure and HLA in healthy donors. Study-wide results and limits: There were reportedly fewer N-insertions in an Asian-associated ancestry cluster than the roughly 670-donor mean, in a later analysis.

The PCR made use of 60 Vbeta and 13 Jbeta primers. Sequencing used immunoSEQ multiplex PCR; TCRdb keeps in-frame clones, though not all of them. The sample consists of 300,000 or so clones, 84% of them appearing once. With respect to this clone: What it binds is unknown.

The germline V gene encodes CDR1 SGHTA and CDR2 FQGNSA. The CDR3 contains 15 residues. The ends lost 5 bases at V and 5 bases at J; junction bases unmatched: 9. The source material was PBMCs. The chain is built from TRBV7-2 and TRBJ1-1; 9 nucleotides line up with TRBD1. The TCR was taken from a woman aged 40 to 50 in good health and CMV-seropositive. CDR3 in amino acids: CASSIWDRADTEAFF. The CDR3 bases are TGTGCCAGCAGCATTTGGGACAGGGCGGATACTGAAGCTTTCTTT.